The 26 T cell receptor beta chains in this list originate from one sample, sequenced in a study of blood T cell repertoires in COVID-19. TCRdb's table, derived via immunoSEQ multiplex PCR, lists solely in-frame clones and lacks some. The sample carries 80,000 or so clones, less than 85% recorded once. Sequencing was done on a sample of peripheral blood. The receptors come from a woman in her 70s with acute or convalescent COVID-19.

The rearrangement uses TRBV3-1 (or the pseudogene TRBV3-2) and TRBJ1-2; 7 nucleotides agree with TRBD1. The CDR3 contains 13 residues. The V gene end was trimmed by 8 bases and the J gene end by 1 base; junction bases not matched to a gene: 4. The germline V gene encodes CDR1 LGHDT and CDR2 YNNKEL (reference sequence). CDR3 coding DNA: TGTGCCAGCGGACAGGAGAGTAACTATGGCTACACCTTC. It is translated as CASGQESNYGYTF.

V gene TRBV29-1 combines with J gene TRBJ1-2; 7 positions agree with TRBD1. J gave up 4 bases and V 4 bases, and 3 bases lay outside the gene matches. The CDR3 consists of 12 residues. From germline, CDR1 is SQVTM and CDR2 ANQGSEA. The CDR3, as DNA: TGCAGCGTTGCTGACAGGGTCTATGGCTACACCTTC. It is translated as CSVADRVYGYTF.

The V and J genes are TRBV6-4 and TRBJ2-1, with no clear D. V lost 4 bases and J lost 2, with 12 bases in between. Germline assignment: CDR1 MRHNA and CDR2 SNTAGT. The CDR3 spans 15 residues. CDR3 protein: CASSVRVAPYNEQFF. CDR3 nucleotide sequence: TGTGCCAGCAGTGTTCGGGTGGCCCCCTACAATGAGCAGTTCTTC.

The rearrangement joins TRBV2 to TRBJ2-7; 8 nucleotides match TRBD2. Germline CDR1 is SNHLY and CDR2 is FYNNEI. V shed 7 bases, J shed 2 bases, and the junction held 7 bases outside the gene matches. The CDR3 has 14 residues. The CDR3 coding sequence is TGTGCCAGCACTCCCCTAGCGGGTACCTACGAGCAGTACTTC. Encoded protein: CASTPLAGTYEQYF.

CDR3 nucleotide sequence: TGTGCCACCATCGGGAACACTGAAGCTTTCTTT. Translated: CATIGNTEAFF. The V call is TRBV21-1, the J call TRBJ1-1. TRBV21-1 is annotated as a pseudogene. CDR3 length: 11 residues.

This chain's CDR3 is CASSPEGYGYTF. The CDR3 DNA sequence: TGTGCCAGCAGCCCTGAGGGCTATGGCTACACCTTC. This chain links TRBV12-3 or TRBV12-4 with TRBJ1-2; D is undetermined. This CDR3 spans 12 amino acids. Trimming took 6 bases from V and 4 from J, leaving 9 bases between them.

This chain joins TRBV9 and TRBJ1-2, with D unresolved. The CDR3 has 15 amino acids. Trimming shortened V by 0 bases and J by 4 bases, and 13 bases separated the two germline ends. In germline, CDR1 is SGDLS, CDR2 YYNGEE. This CDR3 reads CASSVGRETSYGYTF. The CDR3 coding sequence is TGTGCCAGCAGCGTAGGTCGGGAGACGAGCTATGGCTACACCTTC.

This clone was seen only once. The chain carries TRBV27 and TRBJ1-6, with TRBD1 matching 7 bases. CDR1 MNHEY and CDR2 SMNVEV come from the germline V gene (reference sequence). The V and J ends lost 6 bases and 10 bases, in that order; junction bases with no gene match: 12. The CDR3 contains 15 residues. DNA of the CDR3: TGTGCCAGCAGCGACAGGGTTGGGGTTGGGTCACCCCTCCACTTT. Translating gives CASSDRVGVGSPLHF.

The chain is built from TRBV7-9 and TRBJ1-4, with TRBD1 matching 8 bases. The CDR3 is 17 residues long. V was clipped by 3 bases and J by 1 base; unmatched bases: 7. Germline V gene data show CDR1 as SEHNR and CDR2 as FQNEAQ (reference sequence). CDR3 DNA: TGTGCCAGCAGCTTTACTGGACAGGGTAGAACTAATGAAAAACTGTTTTTT. Amino acids: CASSFTGQGRTNEKLFF.

The chain joins TRBV7-2 to TRBJ2-1, with 8 bases fitting TRBD1. Germline loops: CDR1 SGHTA, CDR2 FQGNSA. V dropped 1 base and J dropped 8; count of bases not matched to a gene: 4. This CDR3 region has 14 residues. CDR3 sequence reads: CASSLEDRADEQFF. The CDR3 nucleotides are TGTGCCAGCAGCTTAGAGGACAGGGCAGATGAGCAGTTCTTC.

The V and J genes are TRBV3-1 (or the pseudogene TRBV3-2) and TRBJ1-1; no firm D call. The CDR3 totals 13 residues. The germline gives CDR1 LGHDT, CDR2 YNNKEL (reference sequence). The V gene lost 4 bases and the J gene lost 2 bases, with 8 bases spanning the gap. The CDR3 DNA is TGTGCCAGCAGCCTTACACCTAACACTGAAGCTTTCTTT. Its translation: CASSLTPNTEAFF.

The gene calls are TRBV21-1 and TRBJ1-6; TRBD1, as called in the table, went unchecked against the DNA. TRBV21-1 is described as a pseudogene. This CDR3 is built from 20 residues. The chain's CDR3 is CASSKVTGVDRGGGPTPLHF. The CDR3 coding sequence is TGTGCCAGCAGCAAAGTAACCGGTGTAGACAGAGGGGGCGGCCCGACACCCCTCCACTTT.

The gene calls are TRBV5-4 and TRBJ2-1; maybe TRBD1 (5 bases). CDR3 length: 12 amino acids. The germline V gene encodes CDR1 SGHNT and CDR2 YYREEE (reference sequence). The V gene lost 2 bases and the J gene lost 9 bases, with 9 bases spanning the gap. CDR3 nucleotides: TGTGCCAGCAGCTTAGCAGGGTTTGAGCAGTTCTTC. Protein product: CASSLAGFEQFF.

This clone turned up a few times. This chain joins TRBV9 and TRBJ2-3; 8 bases fit TRBD1. Looked up from germline, CDR1 is SGDLS and CDR2 is YYNGEE. Trimming removed 4 bases from V and 0 bases from J; junction bases left unmatched: 13. The CDR3 has 18 amino acids. The CDR3 DNA reads TGTGCCAGCAGCCCCCAGGGTGGACAGGGATTAAGCACAGATACGCAGTATTTT. Amino acid sequence: CASSPQGGQGLSTDTQYF.

This chain links TRBV5-1 with TRBJ1-6; 7 bases are shared with TRBD1. The germline V gene encodes CDR1 SGHRS and CDR2 YFSETQ. V lost 4 bases and J lost 7; bases outside the gene matches: 8. This CDR3 spans 15 amino acids. The CDR3: CASSPQGTENSPLHF. CDR3 coding DNA: TGCGCCAGCAGCCCTCAGGGGACAGAAAATTCACCCCTCCACTTT.

The chain employs TRBV6-5 and TRBJ1-1; TRBD1 might be the D (5 bases). V was shortened by 6 bases and J by 1 base, with 12 bases between the two germline ends. The CDR3 totals 14 residues. Per germline, CDR1 MNHEY and CDR2 SVGAGI. CDR3 in amino acids: CASSKDGGNTEAFF. In DNA form, the CDR3 reads TGTGCCAGCAGCAAGGACGGGGGGAACACTGAAGCTTTCTTT.

This clone came up once. V usage is TRBV7-2 and J usage is TRBJ1-5; D gene uncertain. This CDR3 has 20 amino acids. CDR1 is SGHTA, CDR2 FQGNSA, per germline. Trimming pared 0 bases from V and 1 base from J, leaving 22 bases between. The CDR3, as DNA: TGTGCCAGCAGCTTAGCGTCCCCGGGGTTAGGTCTCGACAGCAATCAGCCCCAGCATTTT. Amino acids: CASSLASPGLGLDSNQPQHF. The variable domain in full, with the rest retrieved from reference TRBV7-2 and TRBJ1-5, is GAGVSQSPSNKVTEKGKDVELRCDPISGHTALYWYRQSLGQGLEFLIYFQGNSAPDKSGLPSDRFSAERTGGSVSTLTIQRTQQEDSAVYLCASSLASPGLGLDSNQPQHFGDGTRLSIL.

This chain links TRBV7-2 with TRBJ1-1, with 7 bases identical to TRBD1. Looked up from germline, CDR1 is SGHTA and CDR2 is FQGNSA. Trimming cost V 3 bases and J 11 bases; bases outside gene matches: 3. This CDR3 comprises 11 residues. The CDR3 region is CASSFDRDAFF. As DNA, the CDR3 is TGTGCCAGCAGCTTCGACAGGGACGCTTTCTTT.

CDR3 in amino acids: CASSARQQSTNEKLFF. In DNA, the CDR3 is TGTGCCAGCAGTGCCCGACAGCAGTCAACTAATGAAAAACTGTTTTTT. The chain employs TRBV6-1 and TRBJ1-4; D may be TRBD1 (5 bases). Looked up from germline, CDR1 is MNHNS and CDR2 is SASEGT. Trimming cost V 4 bases and J 0 bases, with 12 bases left between them. The CDR3 loop spans 16 amino acids.

This clone was observed a handful of times. The V gene is TRBV10-3, the J gene TRBJ2-7; the match to TRBD1 covers 7 bases. The V and J ends lost 3 bases and 2 bases, in that order; junction bases with no gene match: 4. CDR3 length: 14 residues. Germline assignment: CDR1 ENHRY and CDR2 SYGVKD. CDR3 region: CAISDSDRAYEQYF. The CDR3 coding sequence is TGTGCCATCAGTGATTCAGACAGGGCCTACGAGCAGTACTTC.

This chain uses TRBV15 with TRBJ1-3; 7 bases are shared with TRBD1. The junction had 14 bases not matched to a gene; V was cut back by 0 bases and J by 3 bases. Germline loops: CDR1 LNHNV, CDR2 YYDKDF (reference sequence). CDR3 length: 19 amino acids. CDR3 amino acids: CATSRDRGVIGGFGNTIYF. CDR3 DNA sequence: TGTGCCACCAGCAGAGATCGCGGGGTCATAGGGGGCTTTGGAAACACCATATATTTT. Full variable domain (outside the CDR3, taken from reference TRBV15 and TRBJ1-3): DAMVIQNPRYQVTQFGKPVTLSCSQTLNHNVMYWYQQKSSQAPKLLFHYYDKDFNNEADTPDNFQSRRPNTSFCFLDIRSPGLGDTAMYLCATSRDRGVIGGFGNTIYFGEGSWLTVV.

The V and J genes are TRBV5-1 and TRBJ1-1; the D is unclear. Per the germline V gene, CDR1 is SGHRS and CDR2 is YFSETQ. V was shortened by 0 bases and J by 7 bases, with 13 bases between the two germline ends. The CDR3 totals 14 residues. The CDR3 DNA sequence: TGCGCCAGCAGCTTGGTCCCGGAAAGCGGTGAAGCTTTCTTT. Its protein is CASSLVPESGEAFF.

In its sample, this clone was seen a few times. CDR3 DNA sequence: TGTGCCAGCAGAGAAACGGGGGGAAACATGAACACTGAAGCTTTCTTT. Its translation: CASRETGGNMNTEAFF. The genes are TRBV11-2 and TRBJ1-1; D may be TRBD1 (5 bases). Looked up from germline, CDR1 is SGHAT and CDR2 is FQNNGV. Trimming cost V 6 bases and J 0 bases, with 17 bases left between them. CDR3 length equals 16 residues.

The J gene is TRBJ1-1, the V gene TRBV7-9; 7 nucleotides agree with TRBD1. V trimming: 8 bases; J trimming: 0 bases; junction bases outside the gene matches: 6. The germline gives CDR1 SEHNR, CDR2 FQNEAQ (reference sequence). The length of the CDR3 is 14 residues. The CDR3 DNA reads as TGTGCCAGCGGAAAGGGGGCCATGAACACTGAAGCTTTCTTT. Its protein is CASGKGAMNTEAFF.

The V and J genes are TRBV29-1 and TRBJ1-6; D call uncertain. V lost 5 bases to trimming and J lost 8 bases, with 16 bases between them. Germline-derived CDR1 and CDR2 are SQVTM and ANQGSEA. The CDR3 covers 14 residues. The CDR3 loop is CSVREGSRDSPLHF. Here the CDR3 DNA reads TGCAGCGTTCGGGAAGGGTCTCGAGATTCACCCCTCCACTTT.

The chain has TRBV13 and TRBJ2-7; TRBD1 matches at 11 bases. The germline V gene encodes CDR1 PRHDT and CDR2 FYEKMQ (reference sequence). Unmatched junction bases numbered 10, after V lost 5 bases and J lost 4 bases. The CDR3 is 16 residues long. The DNA of the CDR3 is TGTGCCAGCAGCCCCTTCGCGGGACAGGGGGGTTACGAGCAGTACTTC. It is translated as CASSPFAGQGGYEQYF.